These T cell receptor beta chains were read from a single sample in a study of blood T cell repertoires in COVID-19. Repertoires were generated with immunoSEQ multiplex PCR, while TCRdb's copy carries only in-frame clones and drops some. The data hold approximately 75,000 clones, with roughly 80% observed a single time. The sequenced sample was peripheral blood. The source of these receptors is a woman older than 75 with acute or convalescent COVID-19. Each CDR3 is given with its conserved first and last residue. D genes are given only for firm matches. Expanded clones are given a class, and other clones once, few, many or no size at all.

j_call: TRBJ1-6
v_call: TRBV27
d_call: .
clone_size: .
cdr3_aa: CASSARQGNFSPLHF
cdr3_nt: TGTGCCAGCAGTGCCCGGCAGGGAAATTTTTCACCCCTCCACTTT

j_call: TRBJ2-3
v_call: TRBV21-1
d_call: .
clone_size: .
cdr3_aa: CASSKFSSDRGLVSTDTQYF
cdr3_nt: TGTGCCAGCAGCAAATTCAGTTCGGACAGAGGGCTCGTCAGCACAGATACGCAGTATTTT

j_call: TRBJ2-5
v_call: TRBV11-2
d_call: .
clone_size: .
cdr3_aa: CASSPYRETQYF
cdr3_nt: TGTGCCAGCAGTCCTTACAGGGAAACCCAGTACTTC

j_call: TRBJ1-4
v_call: TRBV18
d_call: .
clone_size: .
cdr3_aa: CASSPISGAANEKLFF
cdr3_nt: TGTGCCAGCTCACCAATTTCAGGGGCCGCTAATGAAAAACTGTTTTTT

j_call: TRBJ2-5
v_call: TRBV4-2
d_call: TRBD1
clone_size: .
cdr3_aa: CASSPGPGTAKETQYF
cdr3_nt: TGTGCCAGCAGCCCGGGTCCCGGGACAGCAAAAGAGACCCAGTACTTC

j_call: TRBJ1-1
v_call: TRBV5-5
d_call: .
clone_size: .
cdr3_aa: CASSFQVNTEAFF
cdr3_nt: TGTGCCAGCAGCTTTCAGGTTAACACTGAAGCTTTCTTT

j_call: TRBJ1-2
v_call: TRBV6-5
d_call: .
clone_size: .
cdr3_aa: CASSYVGAPRGYTF
cdr3_nt: TGTGCCAGCAGTTACGTAGGGGCCCCTCGGGGCTACACCTTC

j_call: TRBJ2-5
v_call: TRBV7-7
d_call: .
clone_size: .
cdr3_aa: CASSPKGVRETQYF
cdr3_nt: TGTGCTAGCAGCCCTAAAGGGGTACGAGAGACCCAGTACTTC

j_call: TRBJ1-1
v_call: TRBV7-7
d_call: TRBD1
clone_size: .
cdr3_aa: CASSLKLRDRGQTEAFF
cdr3_nt: TGTGCTAGCAGCTTAAAGCTTCGAGACAGGGGGCAAACTGAAGCTTTCTTT

j_call: TRBJ2-5
v_call: TRBV11-3
d_call: TRBD2
clone_size: .
cdr3_aa: CASTEITSGGAWETQYF
cdr3_nt: TGTGCCAGCACCGAAATAACTAGCGGGGGGGCCTGGGAGACCCAGTACTTC

j_call: TRBJ2-1
v_call: TRBV5-4
d_call: TRBD1
clone_size: .
cdr3_aa: CASSFGTGGSDEQFF
cdr3_nt: TGTGCCAGCAGCTTCGGGACAGGGGGATCGGATGAGCAGTTCTTC

j_call: TRBJ1-4
v_call: TRBV7-2
d_call: TRBD1
clone_size: .
cdr3_aa: CASSPMTGSNEKLFF
cdr3_nt: TGTGCCAGCAGCCCCATGACAGGGTCTAATGAAAAACTGTTTTTT

j_call: TRBJ2-7
v_call: TRBV7-8
d_call: TRBD2
clone_size: .
cdr3_aa: CASSSITSGGAGEQYF
cdr3_nt: TGTGCCAGCAGCTCCATCACCAGCGGGGGGGCCGGCGAGCAGTACTTC

j_call: TRBJ1-2
v_call: TRBV30
d_call: .
clone_size: .
cdr3_aa: CAWSVGDTYGYTF
cdr3_nt: TGTGCCTGGAGTGTAGGGGACACATATGGCTACACCTTC

j_call: TRBJ1-3
v_call: TRBV5-6
d_call: .
clone_size: .
cdr3_aa: CASSSRTANSGNTIYF
cdr3_nt: TGTGCCAGCAGCTCCCGGACAGCGAACTCTGGAAACACCATATATTTT

j_call: TRBJ1-2
v_call: TRBV5-1
d_call: TRBD1
clone_size: .
cdr3_aa: CASSLGGTAANYGYTF
cdr3_nt: TGCGCCAGCAGCTTGGGAGGGACAGCTGCGAACTATGGCTACACCTTC

j_call: TRBJ1-6
v_call: TRBV5-6
d_call: .
clone_size: few
cdr3_aa: CASSWWGGSSPLHF
cdr3_nt: TGTGCCAGCAGCTGGTGGGGGGGTTCATCACCCCTCCACTTT

j_call: TRBJ1-1
v_call: TRBV11-2
d_call: TRBD1
clone_size: .
cdr3_aa: CASSFDRGSEAFF
cdr3_nt: TGTGCCAGCAGTTTTGACAGGGGGAGTGAAGCTTTCTTT

j_call: TRBJ2-5
v_call: TRBV7-3
d_call: TRBD2
clone_size: .
cdr3_aa: CASSYGPSGEETQYF
cdr3_nt: TGTGCCAGCAGCTACGGACCTAGCGGGGAAGAGACCCAGTACTTC

j_call: TRBJ1-2
v_call: TRBV2
d_call: .
clone_size: .
cdr3_aa: CASTREGGTYGYTF
cdr3_nt: TGTGCCAGCACCCGGGAGGGGGGGACCTATGGCTACACCTTC

j_call: TRBJ2-6
v_call: TRBV24-1
d_call: .
clone_size: .
cdr3_aa: CATSDLTGLTTGANVLTF
cdr3_nt: TGTGCCACCAGTGATTTAACGGGATTGACAACTGGGGCCAACGTCCTGACTTTC

j_call: TRBJ2-7
v_call: TRBV11-1
d_call: .
clone_size: few
cdr3_aa: CASSFLQGRIDEQYF
cdr3_nt: TGTGCCAGCAGCTTCCTCCAGGGGCGCATCGACGAGCAGTACTTC

j_call: TRBJ2-6
v_call: TRBV10-2
d_call: TRBD2
clone_size: .
cdr3_aa: CASSPLGLAGGQGANVLTF
cdr3_nt: TGCGCCAGCAGCCCCCTCGGACTAGCGGGGGGGCAGGGGGCCAACGTCCTGACTTTC

j_call: TRBJ1-3
v_call: TRBV12-5
d_call: .
clone_size: .
cdr3_aa: CASGLGSSGNTIYF
cdr3_nt: TGTGCTAGTGGTTTGGGGAGCTCTGGAAACACCATATATTTT

j_call: TRBJ1-4
v_call: TRBV6-5
d_call: .
clone_size: few
cdr3_aa: CASSRTRGNEKLFF
cdr3_nt: TGTGCCAGCAGCCGGACGAGAGGGAATGAAAAACTGTTTTTT

j_call: TRBJ2-3
v_call: TRBV5-6
d_call: .
clone_size: .
cdr3_aa: CASYRGGRRSTDTQYF
cdr3_nt: TGTGCCAGCTATAGGGGGGGCCGTCGTAGCACAGATACGCAGTATTTT

j_call: TRBJ1-1
v_call: TRBV19
d_call: .
clone_size: few
cdr3_aa: CASSFREGGEAFF
cdr3_nt: TGTGCCAGTAGTTTCAGGGAAGGTGGGGAAGCTTTCTTT

j_call: TRBJ1-6
v_call: TRBV5-1
d_call: TRBD1
clone_size: .
cdr3_aa: CASSPTGLTSPLHF
cdr3_nt: TGCGCCAGCAGCCCGACAGGGTTGACTTCACCCCTCCACTTT

j_call: TRBJ1-6
v_call: TRBV2
d_call: .
clone_size: few
cdr3_aa: CATTLSSYNSPLHF
cdr3_nt: TGTGCCACCACTCTAAGCTCCTATAATTCACCCCTCCACTTT

j_call: TRBJ2-5
v_call: TRBV7-9
d_call: TRBD1
clone_size: .
cdr3_aa: CASSTRTGMGETQYF
cdr3_nt: TGTGCCAGCAGCACGCGGACAGGGATGGGAGAGACCCAGTACTTC

j_call: TRBJ2-7
v_call: TRBV9
d_call: TRBD1
clone_size: .
cdr3_aa: CASSARTGTGDEQYF
cdr3_nt: TGTGCCAGCAGCGCACGGACAGGGACCGGCGACGAGCAGTACTTC

j_call: TRBJ1-4
v_call: TRBV5-1
d_call: .
clone_size: .
cdr3_aa: CASSLHGGADEKLFF
cdr3_nt: TGCGCCAGCAGCTTGCACGGGGGTGCGGATGAAAAACTGTTTTTT

j_call: TRBJ2-1
v_call: TRBV5-1
d_call: TRBD2
clone_size: .
cdr3_aa: CASSLAGGASYNEQFF
cdr3_nt: TGCGCCAGCAGCTTGGCCGGGGGGGCCTCCTACAATGAGCAGTTCTTC

j_call: TRBJ1-5
v_call: TRBV5-1
d_call: TRBD1
clone_size: .
cdr3_aa: CASSTGQGSQPQHF
cdr3_nt: TGCGCCAGCAGCACCGGACAGGGATCTCAGCCCCAGCATTTT

j_call: TRBJ2-1
v_call: TRBV5-4
d_call: .
clone_size: .
cdr3_aa: CASSFFGQGNYNEQFF
cdr3_nt: TGTGCCAGCAGCTTCTTCGGGCAGGGGAACTACAATGAGCAGTTCTTC

j_call: TRBJ2-2
v_call: TRBV5-6
d_call: .
clone_size: .
cdr3_aa: CASSWGTPSELFF
cdr3_nt: TGTGCCAGCAGCTGGGGGACACCTTCGGAGCTGTTTTTT

j_call: TRBJ1-6
v_call: TRBV12-3/TRBV12-4
d_call: .
clone_size: .
cdr3_aa: CASSLDLFSPLHF
cdr3_nt: TGTGCCAGCAGTCTCGACTTGTTTTCACCCCTCCACTTT

j_call: TRBJ2-3
v_call: TRBV5-1
d_call: TRBD2
clone_size: .
cdr3_aa: CASSLGRGGKTDTQYF
cdr3_nt: TGCGCCAGCAGCTTAGGCCGGGGGGGCAAAACAGATACGCAGTATTTT

j_call: TRBJ1-2
v_call: TRBV2
d_call: TRBD1
clone_size: few
cdr3_aa: CASSKNRGQESGYTF
cdr3_nt: TGTGCCAGCAGTAAGAATAGAGGACAGGAGAGCGGCTACACCTTC

j_call: TRBJ2-6
v_call: TRBV5-1
d_call: .
clone_size: once
cdr3_aa: CASSLSTGSSGANVLTF
cdr3_nt: TGCGCCAGCAGCTTGTCCACAGGGTCCTCTGGGGCCAACGTCCTGACTTTC

j_call: TRBJ2-7
v_call: TRBV7-8
d_call: .
clone_size: .
cdr3_aa: CASSPRLVEVYEQYF
cdr3_nt: TGTGCCAGCAGCCCAAGACTAGTAGAAGTCTACGAGCAGTACTTC

j_call: TRBJ2-1
v_call: TRBV7-7
d_call: TRBD2
clone_size: .
cdr3_aa: CASSTGLAGPNEQFF
cdr3_nt: TGTGCTAGCAGCACGGGACTAGCGGGGCCCAATGAGCAGTTCTTC

j_call: TRBJ1-4
v_call: TRBV6-5
d_call: TRBD1
clone_size: few
cdr3_aa: CASRSGQGREKLFF
cdr3_nt: TGTGCCAGCAGGTCGGGACAGGGGAGAGAAAAACTGTTTTTT

j_call: TRBJ1-4
v_call: TRBV5-5
d_call: TRBD1
clone_size: once
cdr3_aa: CASSLARTGGFRTNEKLFF
cdr3_nt: TGTGCCAGCAGCTTGGCGAGGACAGGGGGCTTTAGAACTAATGAAAAACTGTTTTTT

j_call: TRBJ2-5
v_call: TRBV4-1
d_call: .
clone_size: .
cdr3_aa: CASSLTGVQETQYF
cdr3_nt: TGCGCCAGCAGCCTTACGGGGGTCCAAGAGACCCAGTACTTC

j_call: TRBJ1-1
v_call: TRBV7-2
d_call: .
clone_size: few
cdr3_aa: CASSLVPGEGTEAFF
cdr3_nt: TGTGCCAGCAGCTTAGTGCCAGGGGAGGGCACTGAAGCTTTCTTT

j_call: TRBJ2-7
v_call: TRBV14
d_call: .
clone_size: .
cdr3_aa: CASSQSGTVLPYEQYF
cdr3_nt: TGTGCCAGCAGCCAAAGCGGAACAGTGTTGCCCTACGAGCAGTACTTC

j_call: TRBJ2-7
v_call: TRBV3-1/TRBV3-2
d_call: .
clone_size: once
cdr3_aa: CASSRLGSYEQYF
cdr3_nt: TGTGCCAGCAGCCGCCTCGGCTCCTACGAGCAGTACTTC

j_call: TRBJ2-3
v_call: TRBV5-1
d_call: .
clone_size: .
cdr3_aa: CASSLGGFADTQYF
cdr3_nt: TGCGCCAGCAGCTTGGGCGGGTTCGCAGATACGCAGTATTTT

j_call: TRBJ1-6
v_call: TRBV10-3
d_call: TRBD1
clone_size: .
cdr3_aa: CAIRGQVVINSPLHF
cdr3_nt: TGTGCCATCAGGGGACAGGTAGTCATCAATTCACCCCTCCACTTT

j_call: TRBJ2-1
v_call: TRBV20-1
d_call: .
clone_size: .
cdr3_aa: CSARRGEQFF
cdr3_nt: TGCAGTGCCCGGAGGGGCGAGCAGTTCTTC